One T cell receptor beta chain is described in this entry. Its antigen is not known. The primer mix had 60 Vbeta and 13 Jbeta primers. As processed by the authors: Later, an analysis found 80 million or so unique TCR beta chains, and 9.5 million to 11 million of these were shared. TCRdb's copy holds only in-frame clones and misses some; the assay was immunoSEQ multiplex PCR. V, J and clone size are taken as reported in that table, and D and trimming were inferred from the DNA itself. Of approximately 160,000 clones in the sample, around 79% are singletons; the top ten hold 0.5% to 0.85%. These data come from a study of cytomegalovirus exposure and HLA in healthy donors. Across the study: From HLA-typed donors, an early data release held some 80 million unique TCRs.

CDR3 size: 15 residues. Germline V gene data show CDR1 as MNHNY and CDR2 as SVGAGI (reference sequence). V was cut by 5 bases and J by 3 bases, with 15 bases left in between. General study points: TCR beta sequences numbering around 15,000 were associated with HLA alleles at 0.05 false discovery rate in a later analysis. Later findings reportedly placed an Asian-associated ancestry cluster below the roughly 730-donor mean for N-insertions.

The chain combines TRBV6-6 with TRBJ2-3, with D maybe TRBD1 (5 bases). Sequencing input: PBMCs. This receptor was taken from a male donor in good health and CMV-seronegative. The CDR3 coding sequence is TGTGCCAGCAGTGCAAAGGGGATATCGACAGATACGCAGTATTTT. Its protein is CASSAKGISTDTQYF.